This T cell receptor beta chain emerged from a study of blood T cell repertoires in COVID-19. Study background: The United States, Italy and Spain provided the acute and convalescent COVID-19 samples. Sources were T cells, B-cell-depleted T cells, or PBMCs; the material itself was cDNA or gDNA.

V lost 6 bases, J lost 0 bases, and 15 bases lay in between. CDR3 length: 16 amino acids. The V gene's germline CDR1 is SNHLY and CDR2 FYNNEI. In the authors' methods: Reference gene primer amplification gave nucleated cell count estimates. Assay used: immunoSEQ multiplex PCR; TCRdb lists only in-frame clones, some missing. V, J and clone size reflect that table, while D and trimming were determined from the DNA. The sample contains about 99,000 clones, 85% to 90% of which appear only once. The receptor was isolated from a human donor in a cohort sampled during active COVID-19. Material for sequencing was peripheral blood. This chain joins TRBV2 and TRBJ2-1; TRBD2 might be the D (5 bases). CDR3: CASSLDAGSSYNEQFF. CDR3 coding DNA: TGTGCCAGCAGCCTGGATGCGGGTAGCTCCTACAATGAGCAGTTCTTC.